This T cell receptor (beta chain) appears in the sequencing data of a study of T cells after yellow fever vaccination. This clonotype was seen many times. Germline loops: CDR1 SGHRS, CDR2 YFSETQ. With V trimmed by 0 bases and J by 3 bases, 3 bases remained unmatched. CDR3 size: 16 residues. TCRdb independently ran MiXCR on the 5' RACE reads; one entry per CDR3 protein. The sample lists tens of thousands of distinct CDR3 sequences; 5.2% were seen once. The V and J genes are TRBV5-1 and TRBJ2-3; 11 nucleotides agree with TRBD2. The origin of this receptor is a man aged 18-30 years who received the YFV17D yellow fever vaccine. This specimen consisted of PBMCs, either bulk or a sorted T-cell subset (CD4+, CD8+, memory, or dextramer-sorted; not recorded which), obtained roughly seven weeks after the first yellow fever vaccination. CDR3 sequence reads: CASSLATSGGTDTQYF. The CDR3, as DNA: TGCGCCAGCAGCTTGGCTACTAGCGGGGGAACAGATACGCAGTATTTT. Full variable domain (outside the CDR3, taken from reference TRBV5-1 and TRBJ2-3): KAGVTQTPRYLIKTRGQQVTLSCSPISGHRSVSWYQQTPGQGLQFLFEYFSETQRNKGNFPGRFSGRQFSNSRSEMNVSTLELGDSALYLCASSLATSGGTDTQYFGPGTRLTVL.